This T cell receptor (beta chain) was found in a study of response to subunit inactivated influenza vaccine. Findings and caveats of the study: Authors suggested each seasonal flu vaccination may recruit only limited numbers of new T cells.

Via MiXCR, TCRdb re-called the RT-PCR reads, giving one row per CDR3 protein. This repertoire shows hundreds of thousands of distinct CDR3 sequences, 15% to 18% found once; its top ten account for around a tenth. Worth noting for this clonotype: No antigen is known for it.

Germline assignment: CDR1 SGHRS and CDR2 YFSETQ. The CDR3 totals 16 residues. V shed 4 bases, J shed 2 bases, and the junction held 5 bases outside the gene matches. The source is a man in his fifties who received an inactivated influenza vaccine. Sample: PBMCs from blood, taken about 11 days after vaccination. The chain carries TRBV5-1 and TRBJ2-1; 11 bases align to TRBD1. CDR3 region: CASSNEGQGAYNEQFF. The CDR3, as DNA: TGCGCCAGCAGCAATGAGGGACAGGGGGCCTACAATGAGCAGTTCTTC.